This is a list of T cell receptor beta chains from one sample in a study of T cell changes during pregnancy in multiple sclerosis. Produced via immunoSEQ multiplex PCR; TCRdb's table is partial and in-frame only. This sample yields more than 80,000 clones, of which 80% to 95% are seen a single time; 1.5% to 1.9% belongs to the top ten. The source material was peripheral blood, sampled in the first trimester of pregnancy. The receptor source for this set is a female donor with multiple sclerosis, enrolled in a pregnancy study. Each CDR3 is given with its conserved first and last residue. The order of the fields is clone size, D gene, J gene, V gene, CDR3 DNA, CDR3 protein. A D gene is named only where the DNA matches it firmly. Where a row states a size, it is once, few, many or the class of an expanded clone; other rows omit it.

clone size: -; D gene: -; J gene: TRBJ2-7; V gene: TRBV5-1; CDR3 DNA: TGCGCCAGCAGCTTGACCGGGGGATTTACCTACGAGCAGTACTTC; CDR3 protein: CASSLTGGFTYEQYF
clone size: few; D gene: -; J gene: TRBJ1-5; V gene: TRBV19; CDR3 DNA: TGTGCCAGTAGTATGCATCCCCGGGAGGGGGGTCAGCCCCAGCATTTT; CDR3 protein: CASSMHPREGGQPQHF
clone size: -; D gene: TRBD1; J gene: TRBJ2-1; V gene: TRBV6-1; CDR3 DNA: TGTGCCAGCAGTCAACAGGGGGCTGGCCATGAGCAGTTCTTC; CDR3 protein: CASSQQGAGHEQFF
clone size: -; D gene: -; J gene: TRBJ2-7; V gene: TRBV19; CDR3 DNA: TGTGCCAGCCGGGACACATCTTTAAAGCAGTACTTC; CDR3 protein: CASRDTSLKQYF
clone size: -; D gene: -; J gene: TRBJ2-7; V gene: TRBV4-1; CDR3 DNA: TGCGCCAGCAGCCAAGGTCAAAGGGACTTCGCCGAGCAGTACTTC; CDR3 protein: CASSQGQRDFAEQYF
clone size: -; D gene: -; J gene: TRBJ2-7; V gene: TRBV10-2; CDR3 DNA: TGCGCCAGCAGCGGTTCCGACGAGCAGTACTTC; CDR3 protein: CASSGSDEQYF
clone size: -; D gene: TRBD1; J gene: TRBJ1-3; V gene: TRBV4-3; CDR3 DNA: TGCGCCAGCAGCCAATCCCATTCGACAGGGGGCAATGGAAACACCATATATTTT; CDR3 protein: CASSQSHSTGGNGNTIYF
clone size: once; D gene: -; J gene: TRBJ1-1; V gene: TRBV2; CDR3 DNA: TGTGCCAGCAGGAACCGGGGAGGAACTGAAGCTTTCTTT; CDR3 protein: CASRNRGGTEAFF
clone size: -; D gene: TRBD2; J gene: TRBJ2-7; V gene: TRBV4-1; CDR3 DNA: TGCGCCAGCAGCCAAGATAGCGGACTAGGCTTCTACGAGCAGTACTTC; CDR3 protein: CASSQDSGLGFYEQYF
clone size: -; D gene: -; J gene: TRBJ2-5; V gene: TRBV5-4; CDR3 DNA: TGTGCCAGCAGCGCCGGGCCCAGGGAGGTCGGAGAGACCCAGTACTTC; CDR3 protein: CASSAGPREVGETQYF
clone size: -; D gene: TRBD1; J gene: TRBJ2-1; V gene: TRBV11-2; CDR3 DNA: TGTGCCAGCAGACGACCGGGACAGGGATTCTATGAGCAGTTCTTC; CDR3 protein: CASRRPGQGFYEQFF
clone size: -; D gene: -; J gene: TRBJ2-1; V gene: TRBV14; CDR3 DNA: TGTGCCAGCAGCCAAGATCCCAGGGAGGACGAGCAGTTCTTC; CDR3 protein: CASSQDPREDEQFF
clone size: -; D gene: TRBD1; J gene: TRBJ1-5; V gene: TRBV7-2; CDR3 DNA: TGTGCCAGCAGCTCCCGGGACAGCCAGCCCCAGCATTTT; CDR3 protein: CASSSRDSQPQHF
clone size: -; D gene: -; J gene: TRBJ2-2; V gene: TRBV29-1; CDR3 DNA: TGCAGCGTTGTCGGGAACACCGGGGAGCTGTTTTTT; CDR3 protein: CSVVGNTGELFF
clone size: -; D gene: TRBD2; J gene: TRBJ2-1; V gene: TRBV7-3; CDR3 DNA: TGTGCCAGCAGCCCCCCCGGGAGGCCTTACAATGAGCAGTTCTTC; CDR3 protein: CASSPPGRPYNEQFF
clone size: -; D gene: -; J gene: TRBJ2-7; V gene: TRBV5-1; CDR3 DNA: TGCGCCAGCAGCGCCGCCGGTCGCTACGACGAGCAGTACTTC; CDR3 protein: CASSAAGRYDEQYF
clone size: -; D gene: TRBD2; J gene: TRBJ2-3; V gene: TRBV15; CDR3 DNA: TGTGCCACCAGCAGAGAAAGAGCGGGGGGCACAGATACGCAGTATTTT; CDR3 protein: CATSRERAGGTDTQYF
clone size: once; D gene: -; J gene: TRBJ1-1; V gene: TRBV30; CDR3 DNA: TGTGCCTGGAACTATCGTAGGGGGTCTGAAGCTTTCTTT; CDR3 protein: CAWNYRRGSEAFF
clone size: -; D gene: TRBD1; J gene: TRBJ2-5; V gene: TRBV2; CDR3 DNA: TGTGCCAGCAGGGGGACAGGAGAAGAGACCCAGTACTTC; CDR3 protein: CASRGTGEETQYF
clone size: -; D gene: -; J gene: TRBJ1-1; V gene: TRBV19; CDR3 DNA: TGTGCCAGTAGACGCGGGGTGTTCACTGAAGCTTTCTTT; CDR3 protein: CASRRGVFTEAFF
clone size: -; D gene: -; J gene: TRBJ1-4; V gene: TRBV29-1; CDR3 DNA: TGCAGCGTTGTGCGCAGGGAGGGAACTAATGAAAAACTGTTTTTT; CDR3 protein: CSVVRREGTNEKLFF
clone size: -; D gene: -; J gene: TRBJ1-5; V gene: TRBV4-1; CDR3 DNA: TGCGCCAGCAGCCAAGAGCTGCCGGCCAGGGCGGATCAGCCCCAGCATTTT; CDR3 protein: CASSQELPARADQPQHF
clone size: -; D gene: TRBD1; J gene: TRBJ1-4; V gene: TRBV5-1; CDR3 DNA: TGCGCCAGCAGCCTCAAGAATACAGGGGGCGGGGAAAAACTGTTTTTT; CDR3 protein: CASSLKNTGGGEKLFF
clone size: -; D gene: TRBD2; J gene: TRBJ2-3; V gene: TRBV19; CDR3 DNA: TGTGCCAGTACTGGCGGGAGTTTTGATACGCAGTATTTT; CDR3 protein: CASTGGSFDTQYF
clone size: once; D gene: TRBD2; J gene: TRBJ2-1; V gene: TRBV7-3; CDR3 DNA: TGTGCCAGCAGCTTACAGGGCGGGAGAAGGGAGCAGTTCTTC; CDR3 protein: CASSLQGGRREQFF
clone size: -; D gene: -; J gene: TRBJ2-7; V gene: TRBV29-1; CDR3 DNA: TGCAGCACGAAGAACAGGGGGGGGACCGAGCAGTACTTC; CDR3 protein: CSTKNRGGTEQYF
clone size: -; D gene: -; J gene: TRBJ2-1; V gene: TRBV5-4; CDR3 DNA: TGTGCCAGCAGCTTGGTTCAGTCCTCCTACAATGAGCAGTTCTTC; CDR3 protein: CASSLVQSSYNEQFF
clone size: once; D gene: -; J gene: TRBJ1-1; V gene: TRBV7-9; CDR3 DNA: TGTGCCAGCAGCCAAGGGGCCGAAGCTTTCTTT; CDR3 protein: CASSQGAEAFF
clone size: -; D gene: TRBD1; J gene: TRBJ2-7; V gene: TRBV5-8; CDR3 DNA: TGTGCCAGCAGCTTGAGAGGGGGCGGTAGCTTACACGAGCAGTACTTC; CDR3 protein: CASSLRGGGSLHEQYF
clone size: -; D gene: TRBD1; J gene: TRBJ1-5; V gene: TRBV4-1; CDR3 DNA: TGCGCCAGCAGCCAAGAAGGACAGGGCGGCAATCAGCCCCAGCATTTT; CDR3 protein: CASSQEGQGGNQPQHF
clone size: -; D gene: -; J gene: TRBJ1-1; V gene: TRBV27; CDR3 DNA: TGTGCCAGCACCGGAAGGGGAGGCACTGAAGCTTTCTTT; CDR3 protein: CASTGRGGTEAFF
clone size: -; D gene: -; J gene: TRBJ2-5; V gene: TRBV5-4; CDR3 DNA: TGTGCCAGCAGCTGGGTGGGAGCCGAAGAGACCCAGTACTTC; CDR3 protein: CASSWVGAEETQYF
clone size: -; D gene: TRBD2; J gene: TRBJ2-2; V gene: TRBV5-4; CDR3 DNA: TGTGCCAGCAGCTCGGGACTAGCGGGAATAACGAACACCGGGGAGCTGTTTTTT; CDR3 protein: CASSSGLAGITNTGELFF
clone size: -; D gene: -; J gene: TRBJ2-7; V gene: TRBV10-3; CDR3 DNA: TGTGCCATCGGGCTGCAGGGGCGCCCCTACGAGCAGTACTTC; CDR3 protein: CAIGLQGRPYEQYF
clone size: -; D gene: -; J gene: TRBJ2-1; V gene: TRBV7-2; CDR3 DNA: TGTGCCAGCAGCTTACGGGGGAGGCGCGGATACAATGAGCAGTTCTTC; CDR3 protein: CASSLRGRRGYNEQFF
clone size: -; D gene: TRBD2; J gene: TRBJ2-7; V gene: TRBV15; CDR3 DNA: TGTGCCACCAACCAGGGACTAGGGCGCGAGCAGTACTTC; CDR3 protein: CATNQGLGREQYF
clone size: -; D gene: -; J gene: TRBJ1-3; V gene: TRBV19; CDR3 DNA: TGTGCCAGTACAGGGGACCCCTCTGGAAACACCATATATTTT; CDR3 protein: CASTGDPSGNTIYF
clone size: -; D gene: TRBD1; J gene: TRBJ1-1; V gene: TRBV7-2; CDR3 DNA: TGTGCCAGCAGCCACCCGACAGGGCCGAACACTGAAGCTTTCTTT; CDR3 protein: CASSHPTGPNTEAFF
clone size: -; D gene: -; J gene: TRBJ2-1; V gene: TRBV9; CDR3 DNA: TGTGCCAGCAGCGTAGAGGGGCGGACCTACAATGAGCAGTTCTTC; CDR3 protein: CASSVEGRTYNEQFF
clone size: -; D gene: TRBD2; J gene: TRBJ2-7; V gene: TRBV4-2; CDR3 DNA: TGTGCCAGCAGCTCTCTAGCGGGAGGCGAGCAGTACTTC; CDR3 protein: CASSSLAGGEQYF
clone size: -; D gene: TRBD2; J gene: TRBJ2-1; V gene: TRBV5-4; CDR3 DNA: TGTGCCAGCAGCTTACCCTCGGGAGGGCTTCGTAGTGAGCAGTTCTTC; CDR3 protein: CASSLPSGGLRSEQFF
clone size: -; D gene: -; J gene: TRBJ2-7; V gene: TRBV4-1; CDR3 DNA: TGCGCCAGCAGCCGGGCGAGTGGACAGCGGTACTACGAGCAGTACTTC; CDR3 protein: CASSRASGQRYYEQYF
clone size: -; D gene: -; J gene: TRBJ2-5; V gene: TRBV2; CDR3 DNA: TGTGCCAGCAGTGCAGAAGAGACCCAGTACTTC; CDR3 protein: CASSAEETQYF
clone size: -; D gene: -; J gene: TRBJ1-2; V gene: TRBV27; CDR3 DNA: TGTGCCAGCAGTCCCAACTTCCGAGGAAATGGCTACACCTTC; CDR3 protein: CASSPNFRGNGYTF
clone size: -; D gene: TRBD1; J gene: TRBJ2-3; V gene: TRBV9; CDR3 DNA: TGTGCCAGCAGCGCCCGGACAGGGAGATCCACAGATACGCAGTATTTT; CDR3 protein: CASSARTGRSTDTQYF
clone size: -; D gene: TRBD1; J gene: TRBJ1-3; V gene: TRBV5-1; CDR3 DNA: TGCGCCAGCCGCCTAGGGGGCGTTGGAAACACCATATATTTT; CDR3 protein: CASRLGGVGNTIYF
clone size: -; D gene: TRBD1; J gene: TRBJ1-4; V gene: TRBV30; CDR3 DNA: TGTGCCTGGAGTGTCCAGGGGGCCTGGGAAAAACTGTTTTTT; CDR3 protein: CAWSVQGAWEKLFF
clone size: -; D gene: -; J gene: TRBJ1-1; V gene: TRBV10-3; CDR3 DNA: TGTGCCATCAGTGAGTTTCGGGGGTTTATGAACACTGAAGCTTTCTTT; CDR3 protein: CAISEFRGFMNTEAFF
clone size: -; D gene: TRBD1; J gene: TRBJ1-2; V gene: TRBV7-9; CDR3 DNA: TGTGCCAGCAGCGCCTTGACAGGGAACCTCTATGGCTACACCTTC; CDR3 protein: CASSALTGNLYGYTF